The sequence of this T cell receptor beta chain was determined in a study of neoadjuvant anti-PD-1 for oral cavity cancer. Study findings and constraints: Only three patients per response group were TCR-analyzed; validation needed.

As to time point: after neoadjuvant nivolumab, at surgical resection. PBMCs were not maintained or expanded in culture before analysis. Only a few counts were recorded for this clone. The antigen is not known. Sequenced by immunoSEQ multiplex PCR; TCRdb stores in-frame clones only, minus some. The table lists about 68,000 clones, 85% of them singletons. The source material was PBMCs, sampled after nivolumab (anti-PD-1) treatment. This clonotype originated in a person aged 40 to 85 with oral cavity squamous cell carcinoma.

The DNA for the CDR3 is TGTGCCAGCAGTGTCGGGGTTTGGACTGAAGCTTTCTTT. This encodes CASSVGVWTEAFF. The chain carries TRBV2 and TRBJ1-1; D is undetermined. Germline loops: CDR1 SNHLY, CDR2 FYNNEI. The CDR3 extends over 13 amino acids. Trimming took 4 bases from V and 5 from J, leaving 11 bases between them.